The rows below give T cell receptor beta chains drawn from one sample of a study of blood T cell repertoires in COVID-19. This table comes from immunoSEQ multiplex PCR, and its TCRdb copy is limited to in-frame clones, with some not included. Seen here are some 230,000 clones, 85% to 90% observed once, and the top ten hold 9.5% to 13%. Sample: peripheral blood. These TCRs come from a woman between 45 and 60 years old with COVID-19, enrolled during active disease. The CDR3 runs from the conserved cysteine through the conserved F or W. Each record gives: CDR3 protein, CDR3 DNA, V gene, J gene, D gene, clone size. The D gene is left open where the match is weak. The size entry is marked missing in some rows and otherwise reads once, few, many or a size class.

CDR3 protein: CASSVRAGGSTDTQYF
CDR3 DNA: TGTGCCAGCAGCGTAAGGGCGGGGGGTAGCACAGATACGCAGTATTTT
V gene: TRBV9
J gene: TRBJ2-3
D gene: TRBD2
clone size: -

CDR3 protein: CASSSVDRNTGELFF
CDR3 DNA: TGTGCCAGCAGCTCAGTTGACAGAAACACCGGGGAGCTGTTTTTT
V gene: TRBV7-8
J gene: TRBJ2-2
D gene: -
clone size: -

CDR3 protein: CASAGGAKNEQFF
CDR3 DNA: TGTGCCAGTGCAGGGGGCGCGAAGAATGAGCAGTTCTTC
V gene: TRBV6-6
J gene: TRBJ2-1
D gene: TRBD1
clone size: -

CDR3 protein: CASSVARSSYEQYF
CDR3 DNA: TGTGCCAGCAGTGTGGCGCGGAGCTCCTACGAGCAGTACTTC
V gene: TRBV2
J gene: TRBJ2-7
D gene: -
clone size: once

CDR3 protein: CASSSYRTDTQYF
CDR3 DNA: TGTGCCAGCAGCTCCTACAGGACAGATACGCAGTATTTT
V gene: TRBV13
J gene: TRBJ2-3
D gene: -
clone size: -

CDR3 protein: CASGLGHLPDTQYF
CDR3 DNA: TGTGCTAGTGGTTTGGGACACTTACCAGATACGCAGTATTTT
V gene: TRBV12-5
J gene: TRBJ2-3
D gene: -
clone size: -

CDR3 protein: CASSFQEAREQFF
CDR3 DNA: TGTGCCAGCAGTTTCCAGGAAGCCCGTGAGCAGTTCTTC
V gene: TRBV12-3/TRBV12-4
J gene: TRBJ2-1
D gene: -
clone size: -

CDR3 protein: CASSPNSGFNEKLFF
CDR3 DNA: TGTGCCAGCAGCCCGAACAGCGGCTTTAATGAAAAACTGTTTTTT
V gene: TRBV7-7
J gene: TRBJ1-4
D gene: -
clone size: -

CDR3 protein: CASSLRGIGNQPQHF
CDR3 DNA: TGTGCCAGCAGCTTGAGGGGAATAGGCAATCAGCCCCAGCATTTT
V gene: TRBV5-6
J gene: TRBJ1-5
D gene: -
clone size: -

CDR3 protein: CASRETGRIADTQYF
CDR3 DNA: TGTGCCAGCAGGGAGACAGGGAGAATCGCAGATACGCAGTATTTT
V gene: TRBV6-5
J gene: TRBJ2-3
D gene: TRBD1
clone size: once

CDR3 protein: CASSFSTNTGELFF
CDR3 DNA: TGTGCCAGCAGCTTTAGCACCAACACCGGGGAGCTGTTTTTT
V gene: TRBV11-2
J gene: TRBJ2-2
D gene: -
clone size: -

CDR3 protein: CASSHTSGTSGGEQYF
CDR3 DNA: TGTGCCAGCAGCCACACCTCCGGGACTAGCGGGGGCGAGCAGTACTTC
V gene: TRBV7-2
J gene: TRBJ2-7
D gene: TRBD2
clone size: -

CDR3 protein: CASSETGVGTQYF
CDR3 DNA: TGTGCCAGCAGCGAGACAGGGGTCGGGACCCAGTACTTC
V gene: TRBV9
J gene: TRBJ2-5
D gene: TRBD1
clone size: -

CDR3 protein: CASSSGTGAGNTIYF
CDR3 DNA: TGTGCCAGCAGCTCCGGGACAGGAGCAGGAAACACCATATATTTT
V gene: TRBV11-2
J gene: TRBJ1-3
D gene: TRBD1
clone size: -

CDR3 protein: CASSGGGRFTDTQYF
CDR3 DNA: TGTGCCAGCAGTGGGGGGGGACGGTTCACAGATACGCAGTATTTT
V gene: TRBV6-4
J gene: TRBJ2-3
D gene: TRBD2
clone size: once

CDR3 protein: CASSVTGEEKLFF
CDR3 DNA: TGTGCCAGCAGTGTGACAGGCGAGGAAAAACTGTTTTTT
V gene: TRBV28
J gene: TRBJ1-4
D gene: -
clone size: -

CDR3 protein: CATAESTDTQYF
CDR3 DNA: TGTGCCACCGCGGAAAGCACAGATACGCAGTATTTT
V gene: TRBV10-3
J gene: TRBJ2-3
D gene: -
clone size: -

CDR3 protein: CASSLDSPTF
CDR3 DNA: TGTGCCAGCAGCTTGGACAGCCCCACCTTC
V gene: TRBV7-2
J gene: TRBJ1-2
D gene: -
clone size: -

CDR3 protein: CSARPGETQYF
CDR3 DNA: TGCAGTGCTAGACCGGGAGAGACCCAGTACTTC
V gene: TRBV20-1
J gene: TRBJ2-5
D gene: -
clone size: few

CDR3 protein: CASNQPGTSGGAGEETQYF
CDR3 DNA: TGTGCCAGCAACCAGCCGGGGACTAGCGGGGGGGCAGGAGAAGAGACCCAGTACTTC
V gene: TRBV2
J gene: TRBJ2-5
D gene: TRBD2
clone size: -

CDR3 protein: CASSGPGFPAAGYTF
CDR3 DNA: TGTGCCAGCAGTGGACCAGGGTTCCCCGCTGCGGGCTACACCTTC
V gene: TRBV25-1
J gene: TRBJ1-2
D gene: -
clone size: -

CDR3 protein: CASTWGTGNTEAFF
CDR3 DNA: TGTGCCAGCACCTGGGGGACAGGGAACACTGAAGCTTTCTTT
V gene: TRBV6-6
J gene: TRBJ1-1
D gene: TRBD1
clone size: few

CDR3 protein: CASSPRGQGDSPLHF
CDR3 DNA: TGCGCCAGCAGCCCAAGAGGACAGGGGGATTCACCCCTCCACTTT
V gene: TRBV5-1
J gene: TRBJ1-6
D gene: TRBD1
clone size: few

CDR3 protein: CAWTFSGGSPLHF
CDR3 DNA: TGTGCCTGGACTTTCAGCGGGGGTTCACCCCTCCACTTT
V gene: TRBV30
J gene: TRBJ1-6
D gene: -
clone size: -

CDR3 protein: CASSLEPSLTIYF
CDR3 DNA: TGTGCCAGCAGCTTAGAACCCTCCCTAACCATATATTTT
V gene: TRBV11-2
J gene: TRBJ1-3
D gene: -
clone size: -

CDR3 protein: CASSLGVGMTYGYTF
CDR3 DNA: TGTGCCAGCAGCTTAGGGGTGGGCATGACCTATGGCTACACCTTC
V gene: TRBV7-2
J gene: TRBJ1-2
D gene: -
clone size: once

CDR3 protein: CASRLAGSSTDTQYF
CDR3 DNA: TGTGCCAGCCGGCTAGCGGGTTCTAGCACAGATACGCAGTATTTT
V gene: TRBV6-5
J gene: TRBJ2-3
D gene: TRBD2
clone size: -

CDR3 protein: CASSLQGASRGNEKLFF
CDR3 DNA: TGCGCCAGCAGCCTACAAGGTGCCTCTAGGGGTAATGAAAAACTGTTTTTT
V gene: TRBV4-1
J gene: TRBJ1-4
D gene: -
clone size: once

CDR3 protein: CASSLATGLGTQYF
CDR3 DNA: TGCGCCAGCAGCTTGGCCACAGGGTTGGGTACGCAGTATTTT
V gene: TRBV5-1
J gene: TRBJ2-3
D gene: -
clone size: -

CDR3 protein: CAWSVYQNEKLFF
CDR3 DNA: TGTGCCTGGAGTGTATATCAGAATGAAAAACTGTTTTTT
V gene: TRBV30
J gene: TRBJ1-4
D gene: -
clone size: -

CDR3 protein: CASRSLGGPSTDTQYF
CDR3 DNA: TGTGCCAGCAGATCCTTAGGAGGGCCTAGCACAGATACGCAGTATTTT
V gene: TRBV27
J gene: TRBJ2-3
D gene: -
clone size: -

CDR3 protein: CASSIGSGTGANSPLHF
CDR3 DNA: TGTGCCAGCAGCATTGGATCCGGGACAGGGGCTAATTCACCCCTCCACTTT
V gene: TRBV21-1
J gene: TRBJ1-6
D gene: -
clone size: -

CDR3 protein: CASSPRVNTEAFF
CDR3 DNA: TGTGCCAGCTCACCCAGGGTGAACACTGAAGCTTTCTTT
V gene: TRBV18
J gene: TRBJ1-1
D gene: -
clone size: -

CDR3 protein: CASSPTGSGKTQYF
CDR3 DNA: TGTGCCAGCAGCCCTACAGGGTCAGGAAAGACCCAGTACTTC
V gene: TRBV5-6
J gene: TRBJ2-5
D gene: -
clone size: -

CDR3 protein: CAWTIGDSLNSPLHF
CDR3 DNA: TGTGCCTGGACAATTGGAGACAGTCTGAATTCACCCCTCCACTTT
V gene: TRBV30
J gene: TRBJ1-6
D gene: -
clone size: -

CDR3 protein: CASGGNYGYTF
CDR3 DNA: TGTGCCAGCGGGGGGAACTATGGCTACACCTTC
V gene: TRBV28
J gene: TRBJ1-2
D gene: -
clone size: once